The rows below give T cell receptor beta chains drawn from one sample of a study of blood T cell repertoires in COVID-19. The method was immunoSEQ multiplex PCR; TCRdb's version includes in-frame clones alone and lacks a portion of them. The table includes under 200,000 clones, 70% to 85% detected once. Specimen: PBMCs or T cells enriched from blood (not recorded which). The receptors come from a woman between 55 and 75 years old with acute COVID-19. The CDR3 runs from the conserved cysteine through the conserved F or W. A D gene is named only where the DNA matches it firmly. Clone size, where shown, is once, few, many, or a class for clones that have expanded.

j_gene,v_gene,d_gene,len,abundance,CDR3nt,CDR3aa
TRBJ2-5,TRBV10-1,TRBD2,16,-,TGCGCCAGCAGCGGGATTCTAGCGGGAGGGATTGAGACCCAGTACTTC,CASSGILAGGIETQYF
TRBJ2-7,TRBV21-1,-,16,once,TGTGCCAGCAGCAAACTTGGGGCCGCCCAAGCAGACGAGCAGTACTTC,CASSKLGAAQADEQYF
TRBJ2-5,TRBV18,-,17,-,TGTGCCAGCTCACCGGAACTAGGGCGGTGGCACCAAGAGACCCAGTACTTC,CASSPELGRWHQETQYF
TRBJ1-1,TRBV7-2,TRBD1,16,-,TGTGCCAGCAGCTTAGGACAGGGGGGGGAGAACACTGAAGCTTTCTTT,CASSLGQGGENTEAFF
TRBJ2-7,TRBV2,TRBD2,14,-,TGTGCCGCCCAGGCGGGAGCCCCCTCCTACGAGCAGTACTTC,CAAQAGAPSYEQYF
TRBJ2-7,TRBV5-1,-,15,-,TGCGCCAGCAGCCTCTCCGGTAGGGCGGGAAGCGAGCAGTACTTC,CASSLSGRAGSEQYF
TRBJ1-5,TRBV10-1,-,14,once,TGCGCCAGCAGCGAAGCGGGGACCGGACAGCCCCAGCATTTT,CASSEAGTGQPQHF
TRBJ2-5,TRBV6-5,-,14,-,TGTGCCAGCAGTTACGAGGGTCCTCGAGAGACCCAGTACTTC,CASSYEGPRETQYF
TRBJ2-7,TRBV19,TRBD2,11,-,TGTGCCAGTGAGGGGAGGGGCGAGCAGTACTTC,CASEGRGEQYF
TRBJ1-2,TRBV3-1/TRBV3-2,-,14,-,TGTGCCAGCAGCCAAGTGATGGGGCATGAGGGCTACACCTTC,CASSQVMGHEGYTF
TRBJ2-1,TRBV9,TRBD2,16,-,TGTGCCAGCAGCGCCTCCGGGACTAGCTCCTACAATGAGCAGTTCTTC,CASSASGTSSYNEQFF
TRBJ2-5,TRBV9,TRBD1,17,-,TGTGCCAGCAGCGTAAGCTCGGGACAGGGGTACAAAGAGACCCAGTACTTC,CASSVSSGQGYKETQYF
TRBJ1-2,TRBV5-4,-,11,-,TGTGCCAGCAGGGGGGCGGGTGGCTACACCTTC,CASRGAGGYTF
TRBJ1-5,TRBV19,TRBD1,13,few,TGTGCCAGTACCTGGGACAGGGATCAGCCCCAGCATTTT,CASTWDRDQPQHF
TRBJ2-3,TRBV4-3,TRBD1,15,-,TGCGCCAGCAGCCTCGGACAGGGCTGGACAGATACGCAGTATTTT,CASSLGQGWTDTQYF
TRBJ1-2,TRBV6-4,-,14,-,TGTGCCAGCAGCCCCCAAAGGGGCGGTTATGGCTACACCTTC,CASSPQRGGYGYTF
TRBJ1-1,TRBV3-1/TRBV3-2,-,12,-,TGTGCCTCCAAGGGAGGGGGCACTGAAGCTTTCTTT,CASKGGGTEAFF
TRBJ2-1,TRBV24-1,-,12,-,TGTGCCACCAGCACAGGGCGAGGAGAGCAGTTCTTC,CATSTGRGEQFF
TRBJ1-3,TRBV9,-,14,-,TGTGCCAGCAGCGTAGTGGGTGGAGATAACACCATATATTTT,CASSVVGGDNTIYF
TRBJ2-4,TRBV2,-,12,once,TGTGCCAGCAGGGGCAATCGATTCATTCAGTACTTC,CASRGNRFIQYF
TRBJ1-6,TRBV19,-,13,-,TGTGCCGGTAGGACAATCAATAATTCACCCCACCACTTT,CAGRTINNSPHHF
TRBJ1-2,TRBV5-1,-,13,-,TGCGCCAGCAGCCAGACAGACAGCTATGGCTACACCTTC,CASSQTDSYGYTF